A single sample gave rise to the 28 T cell receptor beta chains below, sequenced in a study of blood T cell repertoires in COVID-19. Sequenced by immunoSEQ multiplex PCR; TCRdb stores in-frame clones only, minus some. The top ten hold 10% to 15% of the sample, which has about 260,000 clones, 85% to 90% seen once. The specimen was peripheral blood. The receptors originated from a human donor in a cohort sampled during active COVID-19.

J is TRBJ2-5 and V is TRBV5-6; TRBD2 matches 9 bases. Germline-derived CDR1 and CDR2 are SGHDT and YYEEEE. This CDR3 has 17 amino acids. J lost 0 bases, V lost 1 base, and 7 bases had no gene match. The CDR3 is CASSLRLSSGNQETQYF. The CDR3, as DNA: TGTGCCAGCAGCTTGAGGTTGTCTAGCGGGAACCAAGAGACCCAGTACTTC.

The chain joins TRBV18 to TRBJ1-2; D call uncertain. Germline loops: CDR1 KGHSH, CDR2 LQKENI. CDR3 length: 14 residues. The V and J ends lost 3 bases and 4 bases respectively, with 12 bases between them. DNA of the CDR3: TGTGCCAGCTCACCCGAGGGCAGAGCCTATGGCTACACCTTC. Protein sequence: CASSPEGRAYGYTF.

The gene calls are TRBV24-1 and TRBJ2-3, with D maybe TRBD2 (6 bases). Germline CDR1 and CDR2: KGHDR and SFDVKD. This CDR3 spans 15 amino acids. Trimming pared 4 bases from V and 6 bases from J, leaving 16 bases between. Here the CDR3 reads CATSDQAGRGDTQYF. Written as DNA, the CDR3 is TGTGCCACCAGTGACCAAGCGGGTCGAGGGGATACGCAGTATTTT.

The gene calls are TRBV28 and TRBJ1-4; D might be TRBD1 (5 bases). With 5 bases removed from V and 0 bases from J, the gap between germline ends came to 16 bases. CDR1 and CDR2 (germline): MDHEN, SYDVKM. This CDR3 has 17 residues. In DNA form, the CDR3 reads TGTGCCAGCAGTCTCAGCGGGGCGACTGCAACTAATGAAAAACTGTTTTTT. This sequence encodes CASSLSGATATNEKLFF.

This sequence joins TRBV19 and TRBJ2-2; D is unresolved. There are 15 residues in the CDR3. Germline V gene sequence: CDR1 LNHDA, CDR2 SQIVND (reference sequence). V lost 10 bases and J lost 6, with 21 bases in between. CDR3 DNA: TGTGCCACCACCTACCAAACTACGGTGGCCGGGGAGCTGTTTTTT. Protein: CATTYQTTVAGELFF. The entire variable domain, with the rest obtained from reference TRBV19 and TRBJ2-2, is as follows: DGGITQSPKYLFRKEGQNVTLSCEQNLNHDAMYWYRQDPGQGLRLIYYSQIVNDFQKGDIAEGYSVSREKKESFPLTVTSAQKNPTAFYLCATTYQTTVAGELFFGEGSRLTVL.

The chain employs TRBV5-4 and TRBJ1-1; D is uncertain. Trimming removed 3 bases at V and 0 bases at J, with 6 bases between. This CDR3 spans 13 amino acids. The germline gives CDR1 SGHNT, CDR2 YYREEE (reference sequence). The CDR3 sequence is CASSSDMNTEAFF. In nucleotides, the CDR3 is TGTGCCAGCAGCTCAGATATGAACACTGAAGCTTTCTTT.

The chain uses TRBV28 and TRBJ2-2; 9 nucleotides align to TRBD2. Germline CDR1 and CDR2: MDHEN and SYDVKM. The CDR3 has 15 amino acids. The junction had 7 bases not matched to a gene; V was cut back by 8 bases and J by 3 bases. The CDR3 coding sequence is TGTGCCAGCCTTAGCGGGAGTTCTTACACCGGGGAGCTGTTTTTT. This codes for CASLSGSSYTGELFF. The full variable domain, in which reference TRBV28 and TRBJ2-2 provide the parts outside the CDR3, is DVKVTQSSRYLVKRTGEKVFLECVQDMDHENMFWYRQDPGLGLRLIYFSYDVKMKEKGDIPEGYSVSREKKERFSLILESASTNQTSMYLCASLSGSSYTGELFFGEGSRLTVL.

The chain uses TRBV11-2 and TRBJ2-4; 13 bases agree with TRBD2. This CDR3 region has 16 residues. Germline V CDR1 and CDR2: SGHAT, FQNNGV. With V trimmed by 4 bases and J by 3 bases, 3 bases remained unmatched. The CDR3 DNA is TGTGCCAGCAGCTATACTAGCGGGAGGGTCAAAAACATTCAGTACTTC. It encodes CASSYTSGRVKNIQYF.

A single count supports this clone. V usage is TRBV4-2 and J usage is TRBJ1-1; D unclear. This CDR3 comprises 15 residues. V was pared by 4 bases and J by 1 base, with 13 bases between. In germline, CDR1 is LGHNA, CDR2 YNFKEQ. CDR3 in amino acids: CASSRLAGSNTEAFF. For the CDR3, the DNA is TGTGCCAGCAGCCGCCTGGCGGGGTCGAACACTGAAGCTTTCTTT.

This clone was seen only once. The gene calls are TRBV6-5 and TRBJ2-4; D unresolved. V shed 6 bases and J shed 7 bases, with 13 bases lying between them. The length of the CDR3 is 13 residues. Per the germline V gene, CDR1 is MNHEY and CDR2 is SVGAGI. CDR3 in amino acids: CASSPGNGNIQYF. In DNA, the CDR3 is TGTGCCAGCAGCCCAGGCAATGGGAACATTCAGTACTTC.

CDR3 loop: CASSPVSGLAGAGDTQYF. DNA for the CDR3: TGTGCCAGCTCACCTGTCTCCGGACTAGCGGGAGCCGGAGATACGCAGTATTTT. The chain couples TRBV18 to TRBJ2-3; TRBD2 aligns across 13 bases. The germline CDR1 and CDR2 sequences are KGHSH and LQKENI. V shed 3 bases, J shed 5 bases, and the junction held 11 bases outside the gene matches. The CDR3 has 18 amino acids.

This clone was seen only once. The chain combines TRBV14 with TRBJ1-1, with D perhaps matching TRBD1 (5 bases). This CDR3 has 15 residues. V lost 4 bases to trimming and J lost 0 bases, with 12 bases between them. Germline CDR1 SGHDN, CDR2 FVKESK. The CDR3: CASSRFGQMNTEAFF. The DNA of the CDR3 is TGTGCCAGCAGCCGCTTTGGACAAATGAACACTGAAGCTTTCTTT.

This clone was recorded once. This chain links TRBV24-1 with TRBJ1-2; D perhaps matches TRBD1 (5 bases). This CDR3 is 14 amino acids long. V was shortened by 0 bases and J by 6 bases, with 10 bases between the two germline ends. The V gene's germline CDR1 is KGHDR and CDR2 SFDVKD. DNA for the CDR3: TGTGCCACCAGTGATTTGTCAGGGAACCATGGCTACACCTTC. Residues: CATSDLSGNHGYTF.

The V and J genes are TRBV15 and TRBJ2-1, with 9 bases fitting TRBD1. The germline CDR1 and CDR2 sequences are LNHNV and YYDKDF (reference sequence). J lost 7 bases, V lost 2 bases, and 6 bases had no gene match. The CDR3 is made up of 15 amino acids. For the CDR3, the DNA is TGTGCCACCAGCAGACCGGGACAGGGAGGGAATGAGCAGTTCTTC. Its protein is CATSRPGQGGNEQFF.

The chain joins TRBV9 to TRBJ2-3; 13 positions agree with TRBD2. V lost 0 bases, J lost 3 bases, and 7 bases stayed unmatched. CDR3 length equals 18 residues. Germline-derived CDR1 and CDR2 are SGDLS and YYNGEE. The CDR3 region has the DNA TGTGCCAGCAGCGTAGGACTAGCGGGAGGTTTTAATACAGATACGCAGTATTTT. Translation: CASSVGLAGGFNTDTQYF.

The V and J genes are TRBV12-3 or TRBV12-4 and TRBJ1-2; D is possibly TRBD1 (5 bases). The CDR3 consists of 13 residues. Between the trimmed V and J ends, which lost 7 bases and 1 base, there was a span of 10 bases. CDR3 sequence (DNA): TGTGCCAGCAACACCCAGGGTAACTATGGCTACACCTTC. It is translated as CASNTQGNYGYTF.

The J gene is TRBJ2-1, the V gene TRBV3-1 (or the pseudogene TRBV3-2), with 9 bases identical to TRBD2. Per the germline V gene, CDR1 is LGHDT and CDR2 is YNNKEL (reference sequence). The junction had 12 bases not matched to a gene; V was cut back by 3 bases and J by 0 bases. The CDR3 consists of 19 residues. The CDR3 coding sequence is TGTGCCAGCAGCCATTTCGAGGGACTAGCCATTAACTCCTACAATGAGCAGTTCTTC. This codes for CASSHFEGLAINSYNEQFF.

This clone was picked up one time. Here the CDR3 DNA reads TGCAGCGTTGAAGTCAACTCCGCTACCCAGTACTTC. Translation: CSVEVNSATQYF. V and J are TRBV29-1 and TRBJ2-5; no clear D. Germline V gene sequence: CDR1 SQVTM, CDR2 ANQGSEA. Trimming removed 1 base at V and 8 bases at J, with 11 bases between. The CDR3 runs 12 residues.

The CDR3, as DNA: TGCGCCAGCAGCGATGGAGTTTCCAATCAGCCCCAGCATTTT. Translating gives CASSDGVSNQPQHF. The chain employs TRBV5-1 and TRBJ1-5, with D hard to call. The CDR3 is made up of 14 amino acids. Germline CDR1 is SGHRS and CDR2 is YFSETQ. Between the trimmed V and J ends, which lost 4 bases and 3 bases, there was a span of 11 bases.

V is TRBV27 and J is TRBJ1-5; 7 nucleotides line up with TRBD1. This CDR3 has 15 amino acids. In germline, CDR1 is MNHEY, CDR2 SMNVEV (reference sequence). Trimming at V came to 6 bases and at J to 2 bases, leaving 7 bases not matched to a gene. The CDR3 DNA is TGTGCCAGCAGATCCGGCGACAGGGGCAATCAGCCCCAGCATTTT. Translated, it gives CASRSGDRGNQPQHF.

The chain employs TRBV6-6 and TRBJ2-7, with TRBD2 identical over 10 bases. The germline V gene has CDR1 MNHNY and CDR2 SVGAGI (reference sequence). CDR3 size: 14 residues. J lost 5 bases, V lost 6 bases, and 7 bases had no gene match. The CDR3 is CASRLGTSANEQYF. As DNA, the CDR3 is TGTGCCAGCAGACTTGGGACTAGCGCAAACGAGCAGTACTTC.

This clone was recorded once. The chain carries TRBV10-3 and TRBJ1-4; D is uncertain. The germline CDR1 and CDR2 sequences are ENHRY and SYGVKD. Trimming took 3 bases from V and 0 from J, leaving 8 bases between them. CDR3 length: 15 residues. In nucleotides, the CDR3 is TGTGCCATCAGTGATCCTGTCGCAACTAATGAAAAACTGTTTTTT. Residues: CAISDPVATNEKLFF.

A single count supports this clone. The rearrangement links TRBV4-1 to TRBJ2-1; 10 nucleotides align to TRBD2. With 1 base clipped from V and 7 bases from J, the junction kept 4 bases outside the gene matches. The CDR3 consists of 15 residues. The V gene's germline CDR1 is MGHRA and CDR2 YSYEKL. CDR3 sequence reads: CASSQGLAGDNEQFF. The CDR3 bases are TGCGCCAGCAGCCAAGGGCTAGCGGGGGATAATGAGCAGTTCTTC.

The rearrangement links TRBV29-1 to TRBJ1-5; 7 nucleotides match TRBD1. The CDR3 spans 13 residues. Germline trimming cut 7 bases from V and 3 bases from J; bases unmatched to any gene: 6. CDR1 and CDR2 from the germline V gene are SQVTM and ANQGSEA. For the CDR3, the DNA is TGCAGCGCCCTAGGGGGCTTCAATCAGCCCCAGCATTTT. The encoded protein is CSALGGFNQPQHF.

CDR3 amino acids: CASSGGLLDAGELFF. The CDR3 coding sequence is TGTGCCAGCAGCGGGGGACTACTTGACGCCGGGGAGCTGTTTTTT. This chain links TRBV9 with TRBJ2-2; TRBD2 agrees at 7 bases. With V trimmed by 3 bases and J by 6 bases, 8 bases remained unmatched. The CDR3 has 15 amino acids. Germline values: CDR1 SGDLS, CDR2 YYNGEE.

V gene TRBV5-1 combines with J gene TRBJ2-3, with D maybe TRBD2 (6 bases). Germline values: CDR1 SGHRS, CDR2 YFSETQ. CDR3 length: 18 residues. Trimming removed 2 bases from V and 0 bases from J, with 19 bases in between. CDR3 residues: CASSFDMAGPTSTDTQYF. Here the CDR3 DNA reads TGCGCCAGCAGCTTTGATATGGCGGGACCAACTAGCACAGATACGCAGTATTTT. The complete variable domain, with remaining parts taken from reference TRBV5-1 and TRBJ2-3, reads KAGVTQTPRYLIKTRGQQVTLSCSPISGHRSVSWYQQTPGQGLQFLFEYFSETQRNKGNFPGRFSGRQFSNSRSEMNVSTLELGDSALYLCASSFDMAGPTSTDTQYFGPGTRLTVL.

This clone was seen only once. The rearrangement joins TRBV19 to TRBJ2-7, with D unclear. Per the germline V gene, CDR1 is LNHDA and CDR2 is SQIVND (reference sequence). This CDR3 contains 13 residues. Trimming stripped 5 bases from V and 2 bases from J, with 10 bases between. CDR3 nucleotides: TGTGCCAGTAGTCTCCCCCCGGCCTACGAGCAGTACTTC. Its translation: CASSLPPAYEQYF. The whole variable domain, filled in from reference TRBV19 and TRBJ2-7, reads DGGITQSPKYLFRKEGQNVTLSCEQNLNHDAMYWYRQDPGQGLRLIYYSQIVNDFQKGDIAEGYSVSREKKESFPLTVTSAQKNPTAFYLCASSLPPAYEQYFGPGTRLTVT.

The chain employs TRBV11-2 and TRBJ1-2; 8 bases agree with TRBD1. CDR3 size: 16 residues. Losses at the gene ends were 5 bases for V and 3 bases for J; bases not matched to a gene: 11. The germline V gene has CDR1 SGHAT and CDR2 FQNNGV. The CDR3 DNA reads TGTGCCAGCAGCCCCCGCCGGACAGGGTTCGACTATGGCTACACCTTC. It is translated as CASSPRRTGFDYGYTF.